The sequence of this T cell receptor (beta chain) was determined in a study of T cell changes during pregnancy in multiple sclerosis. Only in-frame clones appear in the TCRdb table, and some are missing; sequencing was by immunoSEQ multiplex PCR. The table lists fewer than 85,000 clones, 80% to 95% of them singletons. V lost 3 bases and J lost 9; bases outside the gene matches: 9. The CDR3 contains 15 residues. Germline lookup yields CDR1 KGHSH and CDR2 LQKENI. The input for sequencing was peripheral blood, taken in the first trimester of pregnancy. The receptor was isolated from a female donor in good health, enrolled as a control in a pregnancy study. This sequence joins TRBV18 and TRBJ2-1; 9 bases agree with TRBD1. CDR3 nucleotide sequence: TGTGCCAGCTCACCGCCGGGACAGGGTAGGGGTGAGCAGTTCTTC. The encoded protein is CASSPPGQGRGEQFF. The full variable domain, rest sourced from reference TRBV18 and TRBJ2-1, is NAGVMQNPRHLVRRRGQEARLRCSPMKGHSHVYWYRQLPEEGLKFMVYLQKENIIDESGMPKERFSAEFPKEGPSILRIQQVVRGDSAAYFCASSPPGQGRGEQFFGPGTRLTVL.